The 10 T cell receptor beta chains given below trace back to one sample, sequenced in a study of blood T cell repertoires in COVID-19. TCRdb's table, derived via immunoSEQ multiplex PCR, lists solely in-frame clones and lacks some. This table has approximately 300,000 clones, almost 90% appearing once. Sequencing input: PBMCs or T cells enriched from blood (not recorded which). The source is a woman aged 18 to 35 with acute COVID-19.

The V call is TRBV5-1, the J call TRBJ1-5, with D unresolved. Trimming stripped 2 bases from V and 3 bases from J, with 9 bases between. Germline CDR1 reads SGHRS; CDR2 reads YFSETQ. The CDR3 covers 14 residues. The CDR3 spells CASSFSGDNQPQHF. Here the CDR3 DNA reads TGCGCCAGCAGCTTTTCGGGAGACAATCAGCCCCAGCATTTT.

Note on this clone: A junction end diverges from the germline sequence, so it may reflect a read error. This chain joins TRBV3-1 (or the pseudogene TRBV3-2) and TRBJ2-7, with 7 bases identical to TRBD2. This CDR3 has 12 residues. Per the germline V gene, CDR1 is LGHDT and CDR2 is YNNKEL (reference sequence). The CDR3 is CASSQEGEGKAF. In DNA, the CDR3 is TGTGCCAGCAGCCAAGAAGGGGAGGGGAAAGCCTTC.

V gene TRBV7-2 combines with J gene TRBJ1-3; TRBD1 aligns across 9 bases. The CDR3 has 18 amino acids. With V trimmed by 5 bases and J by 2 bases, 13 bases remained unmatched. Germline values: CDR1 SGHTA, CDR2 FQGNSA. CDR3 DNA sequence: TGTGCCAGCAGCAGAGGGACAGGGATTGTACTTACTGGAAACACCATATATTTT. It yields the protein CASSRGTGIVLTGNTIYF.

The V call is TRBV9, the J call TRBJ2-1; D is possibly TRBD2 (6 bases). Deletions cut 2 bases from V and 10 bases from J, with 13 bases between. Looked up from germline, CDR1 is SGDLS and CDR2 is YYNGEE. This CDR3 region has 13 residues. The CDR3 here is CASSVWDSGEQFF. DNA for the CDR3: TGTGCCAGCAGCGTCTGGGACTCCGGGGAGCAGTTCTTC.

This chain uses TRBV13 with TRBJ2-3; D is perhaps TRBD1 (5 bases). Deletions cut 0 bases from V and 2 bases from J, with 9 bases between. The CDR3 has 15 residues. The germline V gene encodes CDR1 PRHDT and CDR2 FYEKMQ (reference sequence). CDR3 sequence: CASSLGQGFTDTQYF. The CDR3 DNA is TGTGCCAGCAGCTTAGGCCAGGGCTTCACAGATACGCAGTATTTT.

The rearrangement uses TRBV28 and TRBJ1-4; no clear D gene. Germline-derived CDR1 and CDR2 are MDHEN and SYDVKM. The CDR3 extends over 14 amino acids. V was cut by 6 bases and J by 0 bases, with 8 bases left in between. Written as DNA, the CDR3 is TGTGCCAGCAGGGGCCGACCAACTAATGAAAAACTGTTTTTT. This codes for CASRGRPTNEKLFF.

This clone is a singleton in its sample. V gene TRBV5-1 combines with J gene TRBJ1-3, with D possibly being TRBD1 (6 bases). From germline, CDR1 is SGHRS and CDR2 YFSETQ. The V and J ends lost 4 bases and 0 bases respectively, with 11 bases between them. The CDR3 has 15 residues. The CDR3 sequence is CASSIGQISGNTIYF. CDR3 coding DNA: TGCGCCAGCAGCATTGGACAGATCTCTGGAAACACCATATATTTT.

The chain couples TRBV10-3 to TRBJ2-5; the D gene is possibly TRBD2 (6 bases). CDR3 size: 13 residues. V lost 4 bases to trimming and J lost 3 bases, with 9 bases between them. Germline loops: CDR1 ENHRY, CDR2 SYGVKD. The CDR3 DNA sequence: TGTGCCATCAGTGGATCGGGAGAAGAGACCCAGTACTTC. Its translation is CAISGSGEETQYF.

The chain employs TRBV28 and TRBJ1-3; TRBD1 might be the D (6 bases). The CDR3 is made up of 14 amino acids. V was pared by 3 bases and J by 0 bases, with 6 bases between. In germline, CDR1 is MDHEN, CDR2 SYDVKM. In nucleotides, the CDR3 is TGTGCCAGCAGTTTGGACAGCTCTGGAAACACCATATATTTT. Translated: CASSLDSSGNTIYF.

This rearrangement joins TRBV14 to TRBJ1-2; no clear D. Germline V CDR1 and CDR2: SGHDN, FVKESK. Trimming removed 4 bases at V and 2 bases at J, with 14 bases between. The CDR3 loop spans 15 amino acids. Written as DNA, the CDR3 is TGTGCCAGCAGCCCGAGGGTGGAGCCCAACTATGGCTACACCTTC. Amino acid sequence: CASSPRVEPNYGYTF.